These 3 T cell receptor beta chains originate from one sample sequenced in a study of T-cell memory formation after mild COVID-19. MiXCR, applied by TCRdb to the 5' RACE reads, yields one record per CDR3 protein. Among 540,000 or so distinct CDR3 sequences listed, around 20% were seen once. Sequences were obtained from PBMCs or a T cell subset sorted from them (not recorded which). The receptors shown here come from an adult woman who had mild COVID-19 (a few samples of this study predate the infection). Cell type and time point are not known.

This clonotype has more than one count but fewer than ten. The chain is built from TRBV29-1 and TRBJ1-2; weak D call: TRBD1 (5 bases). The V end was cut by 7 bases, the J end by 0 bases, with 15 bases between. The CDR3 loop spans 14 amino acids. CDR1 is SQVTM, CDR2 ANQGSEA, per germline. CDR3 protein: CSAEGREANYGYTF. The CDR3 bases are TGCAGCGCCGAGGGACGGGAAGCTAACTATGGCTACACCTTC.

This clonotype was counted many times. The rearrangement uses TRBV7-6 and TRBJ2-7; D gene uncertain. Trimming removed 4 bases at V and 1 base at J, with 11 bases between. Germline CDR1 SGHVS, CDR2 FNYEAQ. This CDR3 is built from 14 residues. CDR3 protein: CASSSAQHSYEQYF. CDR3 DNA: TGTGCCAGCAGCTCCGCCCAGCATTCCTACGAGCAGTACTTC.

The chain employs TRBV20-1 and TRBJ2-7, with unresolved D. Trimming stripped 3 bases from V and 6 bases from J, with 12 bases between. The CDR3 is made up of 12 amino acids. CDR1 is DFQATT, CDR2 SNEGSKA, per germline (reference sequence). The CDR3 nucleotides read TGCAGTGCTAGGACCCTCTTGAGCGAGCAGTACTTC. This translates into CSARTLLSEQYF.